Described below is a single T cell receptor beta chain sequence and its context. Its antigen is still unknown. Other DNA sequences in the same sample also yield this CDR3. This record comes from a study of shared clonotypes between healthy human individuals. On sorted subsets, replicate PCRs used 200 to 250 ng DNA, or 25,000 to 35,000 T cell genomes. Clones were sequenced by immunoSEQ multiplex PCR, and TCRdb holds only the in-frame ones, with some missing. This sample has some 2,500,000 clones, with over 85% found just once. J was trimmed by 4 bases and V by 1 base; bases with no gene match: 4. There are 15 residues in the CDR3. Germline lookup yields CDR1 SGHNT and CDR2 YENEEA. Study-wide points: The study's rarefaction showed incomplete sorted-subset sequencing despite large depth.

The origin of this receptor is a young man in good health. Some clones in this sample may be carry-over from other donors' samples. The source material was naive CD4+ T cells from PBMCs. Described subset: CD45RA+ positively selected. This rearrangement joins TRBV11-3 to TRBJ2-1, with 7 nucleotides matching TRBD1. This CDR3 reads CASSLGQGSYNEQFF. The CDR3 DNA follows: TGTGCCAGCAGCTTAGGACAGGGATCTTACAATGAGCAGTTCTTC.